Below are 15 T cell receptor beta chains sequenced from a single sample in a study of blood T cell repertoires in COVID-19. TCRdb's table, derived via immunoSEQ multiplex PCR, lists solely in-frame clones and lacks some. The table shows some 270,000 clones, with 84% occurring only once. Material: peripheral blood. The receptors stem from a woman aged 40 to 50 who had recovered from COVID-19.

For the CDR3, the DNA is TGTGCCATCAGTGAGTCGAGCGGGCGCGGTAATTCACCCCTCCACTTT. Protein product: CAISESSGRGNSPLHF. J is TRBJ1-6 and V is TRBV10-3; the D is unclear. This CDR3 region has 16 residues. V was cut by 0 bases and J by 6 bases, with 12 bases left in between. Germline-derived CDR1 and CDR2 are ENHRY and SYGVKD.

CDR3 in amino acids: CASAREHRNTIYF. The DNA of the CDR3 is TGTGCCTCTGCGCGGGAACATCGAAACACCATATATTTT. This rearrangement joins TRBV6-5 to TRBJ1-3; D is ambiguous. The germline V gene has CDR1 MNHEY and CDR2 SVGAGI. The V and J ends lost 11 bases and 5 bases respectively, with 16 bases between them. The CDR3 contains 13 residues.

The V gene is TRBV7-2, the J gene TRBJ2-3, with TRBD1 matching over 9 bases. This CDR3 region has 15 residues. The V segment lost 5 bases and the J segment 2 bases; nucleotides outside the gene matches: 5. Germline assignment: CDR1 SGHTA and CDR2 FQGNSA. CDR3 sequence: CASSPRTGATDTQYF. The CDR3 region has the DNA TGTGCCAGCAGCCCCCGGACAGGGGCCACAGATACGCAGTATTTT.

The gene calls are TRBV19 and TRBJ1-5; maybe TRBD1 (5 bases). CDR1 is LNHDA and CDR2 is SQIVND in the germline V gene (reference sequence). V dropped 4 bases and J dropped 5 bases, with 18 bases sitting between them. This CDR3 comprises 16 residues. In DNA, the CDR3 is TGTGCCAGTAGTACTCATCTTAGCGGGGGGGATCAGCCCCAGCATTTT. As protein: CASSTHLSGGDQPQHF.

The rearrangement uses TRBV6-1 and TRBJ2-7, with 7 bases fitting TRBD1. CDR3 length equals 14 residues. The J segment lost 2 bases and the V segment lost 2 bases, leaving 3 bases of the junction unmatched. CDR1 MNHNS and CDR2 SASEGT come from the germline V gene. CDR3 nucleotides: TGTGCCAGCAGTGAAAACAGGGGTCCCTACGAGCAGTACTTC. Translated, it gives CASSENRGPYEQYF.

The chain joins TRBV5-1 to TRBJ2-2; D is unresolved. V gave up 4 bases and J gave up 2 bases, with 9 bases separating them. Germline CDR1 SGHRS, CDR2 YFSETQ. This CDR3 comprises 14 residues. The CDR3 region has the DNA TGCGCCAGCAGCGGGCATTCTAACACCGGGGAGCTGTTTTTT. Translation: CASSGHSNTGELFF.

The rearrangement uses TRBV6-2 or TRBV6-3 and TRBJ1-1; weak D call: TRBD1 (6 bases). Germline CDR1 reads MNHEY; CDR2 reads SVGEGT. V lost 6 bases and J 1 base, leaving 9 bases between the germline ends. CDR3 length equals 13 residues. The CDR3: CASSQQGNTEAFF. The CDR3 nucleotides are TGTGCCAGCAGCCAACAGGGGAACACTGAAGCTTTCTTT.

This chain joins TRBV6-6 and TRBJ1-4, with D perhaps TRBD1 (6 bases). This CDR3 comprises 13 residues. Germline V CDR1 and CDR2: MNHNY, SVGAGI (reference sequence). CDR3 in amino acids: CAGKGRGGEKLFF. For the CDR3, the DNA is TGTGCTGGGAAGGGCAGGGGTGGTGAAAAACTGTTTTTT.

The chain uses TRBV12-3 or TRBV12-4 and TRBJ2-3; weak D call: TRBD2 (6 bases). With 8 bases removed from V and 0 bases from J, the gap between germline ends came to 9 bases. This CDR3 spans 13 amino acids. CDR3 bases: TGTGCCAGCGGCCGGGGGAGCACAGATACGCAGTATTTT. Residues: CASGRGSTDTQYF.

This chain joins TRBV14 and TRBJ2-7; perhaps TRBD1 as D (8 bases). With 2 bases removed from V and 7 bases from J, the gap between germline ends came to 15 bases. Looked up from germline, CDR1 is SGHDN and CDR2 is FVKESK. This CDR3 contains 14 residues. The CDR3 nucleotides read TGTGCCAGCAGCCAACAACAGGGGGAGGGTGAGCAGTACTTC. Translating gives CASSQQQGEGEQYF.

This chain connects TRBV28 to TRBJ2-5; unclear D gene. In germline, CDR1 is MDHEN, CDR2 SYDVKM. The V end was cut by 3 bases, the J end by 5 bases, with 7 bases between. This CDR3 contains 12 residues. The CDR3 here is CASSLSRETQYF. The CDR3 DNA reads TGTGCCAGCAGTTTGTCACGGGAGACCCAGTACTTC.

CDR3 protein: CASSFTGLAKEKLFF. The CDR3 region has the DNA TGTGCCAGCAGCTTCACAGGGTTAGCCAAGGAAAAACTGTTTTTT. The chain employs TRBV7-2 and TRBJ1-4, with D maybe TRBD1 (6 bases). Germline loops: CDR1 SGHTA, CDR2 FQGNSA. V lost 3 bases to trimming and J lost 8 bases, with 16 bases between them. The CDR3 totals 15 residues. Variable domain in full (rest from reference TRBV7-2 and TRBJ1-4): GAGVSQSPSNKVTEKGKDVELRCDPISGHTALYWYRQSLGQGLEFLIYFQGNSAPDKSGLPSDRFSAERTGGSVSTLTIQRTQQEDSAVYLCASSFTGLAKEKLFFGSGTQLSVL.

V and J are TRBV6-1 and TRBJ1-5, with D possibly being TRBD1 (5 bases). Germline V gives CDR1 MNHNS, CDR2 SASEGT. The germline V and J ends were trimmed by 7 bases and 4 bases, with 14 bases remaining between them. CDR3 length equals 14 residues. The CDR3 loop is CASTLGGQNQPQHF. The CDR3 DNA is TGTGCCAGCACTTTGGGGGGTCAGAATCAGCCCCAGCATTTT.

The chain joins TRBV9 to TRBJ1-1; 8 bases fit TRBD1. The junction had 2 bases not matched to a gene; V was cut back by 4 bases and J by 0 bases. The CDR3 sequence is 14 residues long. Germline assignment: CDR1 SGDLS and CDR2 YYNGEE. The CDR3 is CASSLTGVNTEAFF. CDR3 coding DNA: TGTGCCAGCAGCTTGACAGGGGTGAACACTGAAGCTTTCTTT.

The chain is built from TRBV27 and TRBJ2-7, with D unclear. The CDR3 consists of 14 residues. The V and J ends lost 5 bases and 2 bases respectively, with 13 bases between them. Per germline, CDR1 MNHEY and CDR2 SMNVEV (reference sequence). CDR3 residues: CASSSSHSPYEQYF. The DNA for the CDR3 is TGTGCCAGCAGTAGTTCCCACAGCCCCTACGAGCAGTACTTC.